This TCR beta chain came from a study of T cells after yellow fever vaccination. The V gene's germline CDR1 is SGHAT and CDR2 FQNNGV. This CDR3 is built from 13 residues. V shed 6 bases and J shed 2 bases, with 10 bases lying between them. There are many counts of this clonotype. The antigen is undetermined. Study-wide results and caveats: A faster peak, day 5 versus 15, was reached by the weaker secondary response.

In TCRdb, the 5' RACE reads were re-called with MiXCR into one record per CDR3 protein. Counted here are about 340,000 distinct CDR3 sequences, around 4.1% occurring once; the ten biggest clones make up roughly 26%. Sample: PBMCs, taken 5 days after the yellow fever booster vaccination. The rearrangement uses TRBV11-2 and TRBJ2-5, with D perhaps being TRBD1 or TRBD2 (6 bases each). The source of this sequence is a man aged 18 to 29 who received the YFV17D yellow fever vaccine. This CDR3 is CASSTGAQETQYF. CDR3 nucleotides: TGTGCCAGCAGTACGGGGGCGCAAGAGACCCAGTACTTC.